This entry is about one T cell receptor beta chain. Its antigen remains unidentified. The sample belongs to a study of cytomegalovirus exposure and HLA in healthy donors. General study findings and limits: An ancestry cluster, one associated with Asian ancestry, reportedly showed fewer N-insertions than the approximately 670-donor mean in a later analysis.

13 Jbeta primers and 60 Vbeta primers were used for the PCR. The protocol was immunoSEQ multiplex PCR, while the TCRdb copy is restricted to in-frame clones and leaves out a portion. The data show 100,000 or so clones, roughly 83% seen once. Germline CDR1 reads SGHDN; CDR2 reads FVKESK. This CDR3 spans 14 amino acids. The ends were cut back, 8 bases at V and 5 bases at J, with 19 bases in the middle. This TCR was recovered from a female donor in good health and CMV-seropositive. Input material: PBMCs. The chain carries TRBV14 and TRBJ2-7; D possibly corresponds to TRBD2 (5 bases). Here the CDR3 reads CASATREHLNEQYF. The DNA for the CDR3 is TGTGCCAGCGCTACAAGGGAGCACTTAAACGAGCAGTACTTC.